The source of this T cell receptor (beta chain) is a study of OX40 agonist ivuxolimab in advanced cancers. The table came from immunoSEQ multiplex PCR; TCRdb's copy has only in-frame clones and leaves some out. Here the sample spans about 51,000 clones, almost 90% being singletons. Germline V lookup: CDR1 MGHDK, CDR2 SYGVNS. The CDR3 runs to 12 residues. Trimming stripped 8 bases from V and 3 bases from J, with 11 bases between. There are a few counts of this clone. The chain combines TRBV25-1 with TRBJ2-7; TRBD1 or TRBD2 may be the D gene (5 bases each). The material sequenced was CD4+ or CD8+ T cells sorted from blood, taken in a trial of the OX40 agonist ivuxolimab. This TCR came from an adult with an advanced solid tumor such as melanoma, head and neck, liver or kidney cancer. CDR3 sequence reads: CASSGRSYEQYF. CDR3 DNA sequence: TGTGCCAGCTCAGGGAGAAGCTACGAGCAGTACTTC.